The clone carrying this TCR beta chain was counted once. The sample belongs to a study of beta chain features in type 1 diabetes. Study background: Healthy donors and patients had similar age, gender and cell yields. The samples had around 100 million sorted cells examined in all.

With 5 bases removed from V and 4 bases from J, the gap between germline ends came to 11 bases. The V gene's germline CDR1 is LNHDA and CDR2 SQIVND (reference sequence). This CDR3 is 14 amino acids long. Expressed TCRB transcripts were sequenced after all isolated RNA was converted to cDNA. The data were produced by immunoSEQ multiplex PCR, yet TCRdb's version contains in-frame clones alone and is incomplete. The sample lists over 40,000 clones; roughly 56% were seen once. The TCR originated in a woman under 30 in good health. The sequenced sample consisted of Tregs from blood. The chain has TRBV19 and TRBJ2-2, with D possibly being TRBD2 (5 bases). CDR3 in amino acids: CASSGTRGTGELFF. CDR3 sequence (DNA): TGTGCCAGTAGTGGAACCCGGGGCACCGGGGAGCTGTTTTTT.